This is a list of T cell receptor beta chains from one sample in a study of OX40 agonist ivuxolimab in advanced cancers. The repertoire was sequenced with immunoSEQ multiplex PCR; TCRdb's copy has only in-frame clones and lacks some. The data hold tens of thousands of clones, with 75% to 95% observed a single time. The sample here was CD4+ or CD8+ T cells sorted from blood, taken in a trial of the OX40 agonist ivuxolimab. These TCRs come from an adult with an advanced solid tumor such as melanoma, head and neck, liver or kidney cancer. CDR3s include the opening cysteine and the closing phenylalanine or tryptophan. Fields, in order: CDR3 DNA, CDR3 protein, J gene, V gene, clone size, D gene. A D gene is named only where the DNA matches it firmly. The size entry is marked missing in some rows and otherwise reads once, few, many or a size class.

CDR3nt: TGTGCCAGCAGCCCGGGGTGGCTAGCGGGGCCCCCTTACAATGAGCAGTTCTTC
CDR3aa: CASSPGWLAGPPYNEQFF
j_gene: TRBJ2-1
v_gene: TRBV7-2
abundance: -
d_gene: TRBD2

CDR3nt: TGTGCCAGCTCACCACCGGGCAGATTGAACACTGAAGCTTTCTTT
CDR3aa: CASSPPGRLNTEAFF
j_gene: TRBJ1-1
v_gene: TRBV18
abundance: few
d_gene: -

CDR3nt: TGTGCCAGCAGCTCCCGGACAGGGGGGGATGGCTACACCTTC
CDR3aa: CASSSRTGGDGYTF
j_gene: TRBJ1-2
v_gene: TRBV7-8
abundance: -
d_gene: TRBD1

CDR3nt: TGCGCCAGCAGCCAAGGTTCGGACCCCTATGGCTACACCTTC
CDR3aa: CASSQGSDPYGYTF
j_gene: TRBJ1-2
v_gene: TRBV4-3
abundance: once
d_gene: -

CDR3nt: TGTGCCAGCAGTGAGCGCCGGACAGATCAGCCCCAGCATTTT
CDR3aa: CASSERRTDQPQHF
j_gene: TRBJ1-5
v_gene: TRBV6-1
abundance: few
d_gene: -

CDR3nt: TGTGCCTGGAGCGACATCGGGGAGCTGTTTTTT
CDR3aa: CAWSDIGELFF
j_gene: TRBJ2-2
v_gene: TRBV30
abundance: -
d_gene: -

CDR3nt: TGTGCCAGCAGTTCCTGGACAGGGGGGTTAGCGGAGACCCAGTACTTC
CDR3aa: CASSSWTGGLAETQYF
j_gene: TRBJ2-5
v_gene: TRBV27
abundance: -
d_gene: TRBD1

CDR3nt: TGTGCCAGCAGCCTGGATCGGGTACTCTATGGCTACACCTTC
CDR3aa: CASSLDRVLYGYTF
j_gene: TRBJ1-2
v_gene: TRBV5-4
abundance: -
d_gene: -

CDR3nt: TGTGCCAGCAGTGTGGGGTTGAACACTGAAGCTTTCTTT
CDR3aa: CASSVGLNTEAFF
j_gene: TRBJ1-1
v_gene: TRBV6-5
abundance: -
d_gene: -

CDR3nt: TGCGCCAGCAAGAGCCTAACTAGCACAGATACGCAGTATTTT
CDR3aa: CASKSLTSTDTQYF
j_gene: TRBJ2-3
v_gene: TRBV10-2
abundance: once
d_gene: -

CDR3nt: TGTGCCACCAGCTCCCTCGGGAACACTGAAGCTTTCTTT
CDR3aa: CATSSLGNTEAFF
j_gene: TRBJ1-1
v_gene: TRBV15
abundance: once
d_gene: -

CDR3nt: TGTGCCAGGGATCTGCCGCATCCGCCCCCCTGGAGTGAAGCTTTCTTT
CDR3aa: CARDLPHPPPWSEAFF
j_gene: TRBJ1-1
v_gene: TRBV28
abundance: -
d_gene: -

CDR3nt: TGTGCCAGTAGTACCGGGGGACAGGGCACCGACGAGCAGTACTTC
CDR3aa: CASSTGGQGTDEQYF
j_gene: TRBJ2-7
v_gene: TRBV19
abundance: -
d_gene: TRBD1

CDR3nt: TGTGCCAGCAGTTACGGGTCAGAGAAAGCTTTCTTT
CDR3aa: CASSYGSEKAFF
j_gene: TRBJ1-1
v_gene: TRBV28
abundance: -
d_gene: -

CDR3nt: TGTGCCAGCAGCCCTCCCCTGACAGGGAGGTACGGAAACACCATATATTTT
CDR3aa: CASSPPLTGRYGNTIYF
j_gene: TRBJ1-3
v_gene: TRBV21-1
abundance: -
d_gene: -

CDR3nt: TGTGCCAGCAGCTTAGAATCGTCGGGGGGTGAGCAGTTCTTC
CDR3aa: CASSLESSGGEQFF
j_gene: TRBJ2-1
v_gene: TRBV7-2
abundance: -
d_gene: TRBD2

CDR3nt: TGTGCCAGCAGCCTACAGGGCGCAGAGACCCAGTACTTC
CDR3aa: CASSLQGAETQYF
j_gene: TRBJ2-5
v_gene: TRBV11-2
abundance: -
d_gene: -

CDR3nt: TGTGCCAGCAGGGGAACAGGGGTCGGCCCCCTGAATGAGCAGTTCTTC
CDR3aa: CASRGTGVGPLNEQFF
j_gene: TRBJ2-1
v_gene: TRBV28
abundance: -
d_gene: TRBD1

CDR3nt: TGTGCCAGCTCAGCTTCTTGGGGTGATGAGCAGTTCTTC
CDR3aa: CASSASWGDEQFF
j_gene: TRBJ2-1
v_gene: TRBV18
abundance: -
d_gene: -

CDR3nt: TGTGCCAGCAGTTATCAGACCGCCTATGGCTACACCTTC
CDR3aa: CASSYQTAYGYTF
j_gene: TRBJ1-2
v_gene: TRBV2
abundance: -
d_gene: -

CDR3nt: TGTGCCAGCAGCGTTAATCTCCAGGAGACCCAGTACTTC
CDR3aa: CASSVNLQETQYF
j_gene: TRBJ2-5
v_gene: TRBV9
abundance: -
d_gene: -

CDR3nt: TGTGCCAGCAGCCAAGCCCACGGAGGGCTGCACTACGAGCAGTACTTC
CDR3aa: CASSQAHGGLHYEQYF
j_gene: TRBJ2-7
v_gene: TRBV4-2
abundance: -
d_gene: -

CDR3nt: TGTGCCAGCAGCTTAAATGGACTAGCGGGAGTGGGAGAGACCCAGTACTTC
CDR3aa: CASSLNGLAGVGETQYF
j_gene: TRBJ2-5
v_gene: TRBV13
abundance: -
d_gene: TRBD2

CDR3nt: TGTGCCAGCAGCCGTTACAGTGTGGCTTACGAGCAGTACTTC
CDR3aa: CASSRYSVAYEQYF
j_gene: TRBJ2-7
v_gene: TRBV27
abundance: -
d_gene: -

CDR3nt: TGCGCCAGCAGCTTGTCGCTTGGTGGACCAGATACGCAGTATTTT
CDR3aa: CASSLSLGGPDTQYF
j_gene: TRBJ2-3
v_gene: TRBV5-1
abundance: -
d_gene: -

CDR3nt: TGCAGCGTTGGAGGCGGTATGACCGATGAAAAACTGTTTTTT
CDR3aa: CSVGGGMTDEKLFF
j_gene: TRBJ1-4
v_gene: TRBV29-1
abundance: -
d_gene: -

CDR3nt: TGTGCCAGCAGTTTTTCTGGTGCTGGCTACACCTTC
CDR3aa: CASSFSGAGYTF
j_gene: TRBJ1-2
v_gene: TRBV28
abundance: -
d_gene: -

CDR3nt: TGTGCCAGCAGCAGCAACAGGGGAGCGGCTTTCTTT
CDR3aa: CASSSNRGAAFF
j_gene: TRBJ1-1
v_gene: TRBV5-4
abundance: -
d_gene: TRBD1

CDR3nt: TGTGCCAGTTTGGGAACTGACAGTAGGAACTATGGCTACACCTTC
CDR3aa: CASLGTDSRNYGYTF
j_gene: TRBJ1-2
v_gene: TRBV6-1
abundance: -
d_gene: -

CDR3nt: TGTGCCAGCAGCTTTCGGGGGGGCCTTGGAGAGCAGTACTTC
CDR3aa: CASSFRGGLGEQYF
j_gene: TRBJ2-7
v_gene: TRBV7-2
abundance: -
d_gene: TRBD2

CDR3nt: TGTGCCAGCAGCTTATACAGGGCAAGCGCTGAAGCTTTCTTT
CDR3aa: CASSLYRASAEAFF
j_gene: TRBJ1-1
v_gene: TRBV7-2
abundance: -
d_gene: -

CDR3nt: TGTGCCAGCTCACCGGTGATGGGTTCCGGGGAGCTGTTTTTT
CDR3aa: CASSPVMGSGELFF
j_gene: TRBJ2-2
v_gene: TRBV18
abundance: -
d_gene: -

CDR3nt: TGTGCCAGCAGCGCCCCGGACAGCTCGAACACCGGGGAGCTGTTTTTT
CDR3aa: CASSAPDSSNTGELFF
j_gene: TRBJ2-2
v_gene: TRBV7-3
abundance: -
d_gene: -

CDR3nt: TGTGCCAGTACCACAGACGGTCGTCGCACAGATACGCAGTATTTT
CDR3aa: CASTTDGRRTDTQYF
j_gene: TRBJ2-3
v_gene: TRBV19
abundance: -
d_gene: -

CDR3nt: TGTGCCAGCAGCAGGCGGGATACGAACACCGGGGAGCTGTTTTTT
CDR3aa: CASSRRDTNTGELFF
j_gene: TRBJ2-2
v_gene: TRBV7-6
abundance: -
d_gene: -

CDR3nt: TGCAGTGCCGACAGGGAAAAACTGTTTTTT
CDR3aa: CSADREKLFF
j_gene: TRBJ1-4
v_gene: TRBV20-1
abundance: -
d_gene: -

CDR3nt: TGTGCCAGCGGAACTCCACAGGGGCGCTATGGCTACACCTTC
CDR3aa: CASGTPQGRYGYTF
j_gene: TRBJ1-2
v_gene: TRBV28
abundance: -
d_gene: TRBD1

CDR3nt: TGTGCCAGCAGCAGGACTGGAAACACCATATATTTT
CDR3aa: CASSRTGNTIYF
j_gene: TRBJ1-3
v_gene: TRBV7-9
abundance: -
d_gene: -

CDR3nt: TGCGCCAGCAGCTTGGCCCCACCGAACTATGGCTACACCTTC
CDR3aa: CASSLAPPNYGYTF
j_gene: TRBJ1-2
v_gene: TRBV5-1
abundance: -
d_gene: -